The entry that follows covers one T cell receptor beta chain sequence. The antigen is unknown. Germline trimming cut 0 bases from V and 0 bases from J; bases unmatched to any gene: 15. This CDR3 has 21 amino acids. Germline V CDR1 and CDR2: LGHDT, YNNKEL (reference sequence). TCRdb re-derived calls from the 5' RACE reads in MiXCR, one entry per CDR3 protein. Seen here are more than 400,000 distinct CDR3 sequences, roughly 15% observed once, and the top ten hold 0.35% to 0.45%. This sample stems from a study of identical twins. Notes on the study in general: Fewer insertions were carried by abundant cord blood beta clonotypes, but none was seen in memory repertoires. There was an excess of low generation probability in the out-of-frame alpha sequences that twins shared.

The same specimen was also included in a second study, on yellow fever vaccine responses in identical twins. That report adds: Twins reportedly showed a vaccine T cell response that seemed partly convergent and partly personalized.

This TCR was recovered from a woman aged 18-29 years in good health. The sample comprised CD4+ T cells sorted from blood. V gene TRBV3-1 combines with J gene TRBJ2-1; 9 bases are a match to TRBD2. The DNA for the CDR3 is TGTGCCAGCAGCCAAGAATTGGCCGAGACTAGCGGAAGGAGCTCCTACAATGAGCAGTTCTTC. It specifies CASSQELAETSGRSSYNEQFF.